This T cell receptor (beta chain) was sequenced during a study of blood T cell repertoires in COVID-19. The method was immunoSEQ multiplex PCR; TCRdb's version includes in-frame clones alone and lacks a portion of them. Here the sample spans over 200,000 clones, 92% being singletons. After removal of 5 bases from V and 7 bases from J, the junction contained 17 bases not matched to a gene. CDR3 size: 17 residues. Germline assignment: CDR1 SEHNR and CDR2 FQNEAQ (reference sequence). The receptor was derived from a man aged 60-69 years with COVID-19, enrolled during active disease. The J gene is TRBJ2-1, the V gene TRBV7-9, with 7 bases lining up with TRBD2. The source material was peripheral blood. CDR3 sequence reads: CASSLNWRQRLANEQFF. The CDR3 DNA sequence: TGTGCCAGCAGCCTAAATTGGAGACAGCGACTAGCTAATGAGCAGTTCTTC.